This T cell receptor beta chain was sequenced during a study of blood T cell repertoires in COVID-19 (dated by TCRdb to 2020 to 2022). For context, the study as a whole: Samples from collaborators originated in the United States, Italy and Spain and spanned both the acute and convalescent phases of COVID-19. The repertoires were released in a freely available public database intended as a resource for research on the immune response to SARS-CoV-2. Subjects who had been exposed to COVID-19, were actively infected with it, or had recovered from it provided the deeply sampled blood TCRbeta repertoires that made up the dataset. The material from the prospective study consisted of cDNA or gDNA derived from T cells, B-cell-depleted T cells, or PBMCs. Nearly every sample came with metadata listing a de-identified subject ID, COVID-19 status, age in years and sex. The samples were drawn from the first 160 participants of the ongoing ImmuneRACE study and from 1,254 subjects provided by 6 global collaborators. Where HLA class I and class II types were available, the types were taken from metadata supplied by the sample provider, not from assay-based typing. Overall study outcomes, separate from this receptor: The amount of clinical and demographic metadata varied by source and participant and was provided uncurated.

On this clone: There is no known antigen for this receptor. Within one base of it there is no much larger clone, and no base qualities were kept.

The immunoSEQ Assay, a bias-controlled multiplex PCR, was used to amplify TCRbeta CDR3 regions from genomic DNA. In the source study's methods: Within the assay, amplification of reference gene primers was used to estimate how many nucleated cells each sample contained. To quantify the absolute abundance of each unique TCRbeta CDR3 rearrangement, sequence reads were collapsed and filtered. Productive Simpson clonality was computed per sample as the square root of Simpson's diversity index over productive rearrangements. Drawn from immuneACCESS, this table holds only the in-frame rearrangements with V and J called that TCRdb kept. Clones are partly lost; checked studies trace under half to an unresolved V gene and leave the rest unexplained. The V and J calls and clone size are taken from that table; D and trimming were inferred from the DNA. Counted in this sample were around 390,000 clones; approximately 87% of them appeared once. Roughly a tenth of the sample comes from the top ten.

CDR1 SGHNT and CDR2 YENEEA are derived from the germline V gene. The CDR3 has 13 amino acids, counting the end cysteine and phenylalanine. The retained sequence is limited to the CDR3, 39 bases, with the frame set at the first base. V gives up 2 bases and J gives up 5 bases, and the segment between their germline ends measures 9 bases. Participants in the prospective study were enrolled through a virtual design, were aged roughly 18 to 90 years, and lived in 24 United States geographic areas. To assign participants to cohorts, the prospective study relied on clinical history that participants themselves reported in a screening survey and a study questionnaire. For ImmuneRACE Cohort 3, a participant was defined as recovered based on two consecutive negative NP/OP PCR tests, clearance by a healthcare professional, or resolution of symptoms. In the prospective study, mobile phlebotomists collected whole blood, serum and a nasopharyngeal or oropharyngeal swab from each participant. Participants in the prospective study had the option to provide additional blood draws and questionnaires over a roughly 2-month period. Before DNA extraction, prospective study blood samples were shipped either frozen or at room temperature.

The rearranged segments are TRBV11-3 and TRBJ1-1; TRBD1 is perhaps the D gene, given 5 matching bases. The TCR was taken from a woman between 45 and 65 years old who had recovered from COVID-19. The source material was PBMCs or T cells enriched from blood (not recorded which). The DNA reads TGTGCCAGCAGCTTAAGGGGTCGGACTGAAGCTTTCTTT. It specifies CASSLRGRTEAFF.